This T cell receptor (beta chain) was identified during a study of CD8 T cells in Susac syndrome. TEMRA cells were FACS-enriched, unlike CD8+ and CD4+ T cells, which were negatively isolated. cDNA came from 0.5 to 1 ug RNA primed by random hexamers. Using its own MiXCR run on the immunoSEQ multiplex PCR reads, TCRdb lists one record per CDR3 protein. The table lists about 300,000 distinct CDR3 sequences, around 91% of them singletons, with 0.18% in the top ten. Germline V gene lookup returns CDR1 SGDLS and CDR2 YYNGEE. The CDR3 spans 20 residues. Germline trimming cut 0 bases from V and 2 bases from J; bases unmatched to any gene: 13.

The chain is built from TRBV9 and TRBJ2-5; 13 bases map to TRBD2. The TCR comes from a human donor with multiple sclerosis. Sequenced sample: CD8+ T cells from PBMCs. The CDR3 reads CASSVVPAEGLAGIQETQYF. The CDR3 DNA sequence: TGTGCCAGCAGCGTAGTACCAGCGGAGGGACTAGCGGGAATTCAAGAGACCCAGTACTTC.